The present T cell receptor beta chain was sequenced within a study of T cell changes during pregnancy in multiple sclerosis. This CDR3 has 15 residues. Germline V CDR1 and CDR2: SNHLY, FYNNEI. Trimming left V 0 bases short and J 0 bases short, with 3 bases between. Sequencing was performed with immunoSEQ multiplex PCR; in TCRdb, only in-frame clones are kept and a portion is missing. Among tens of thousands of clones listed, roughly 93% were seen once. J is TRBJ1-6 and V is TRBV2; unclear D gene. The sample was peripheral blood, taken in the second trimester of pregnancy. The clonotype was recovered from a female donor with multiple sclerosis, enrolled in a pregnancy study. The CDR3 here is CASSEASSYNSPLHF. The CDR3 nucleotides read TGTGCCAGCAGTGAAGCTAGCTCCTATAATTCACCCCTCCACTTT.